The present TCR beta chain was sequenced within a study of cytomegalovirus exposure and HLA in healthy donors. Study background: Later, an analysis reported that the 110 or so validation repertoires had used the same platform as the roughly 650 first-cohort repertoires.

General study points: Over 150 TCR beta chains were listed as cytomegalovirus-associated. Among the CMV-associated chains, a few were confirmed in vitro as specific for CMV antigens. According to a subsequent analysis, TCR clusters identified in the first cohort showed a tendency to co-occur across the roughly 120 validation repertoires.

Profiling relied on immunoSEQ multiplex PCR, and the TCRdb table lists in-frame clones only, not all of them. The data hold approximately 200,000 clones, with around nine tenths observed a single time. This clone was picked up one time. Its specificity is unknown. CDR1 MDHEN and CDR2 SYDVKM come from the germline V gene. The ends lost 6 bases at V and 2 bases at J; junction bases unmatched: 7. This CDR3 region has 15 residues. This chain joins TRBV28 and TRBJ2-5; 9 bases are shared with TRBD2. The sequence was collected from a woman aged 18-29 years in good health and CMV-seronegative. The sequencing sample was made of PBMCs. CDR3 loop: CASSPAGGLQETQYF. The CDR3 DNA sequence: TGTGCCAGCAGCCCAGCGGGGGGCCTACAAGAGACCCAGTACTTC.